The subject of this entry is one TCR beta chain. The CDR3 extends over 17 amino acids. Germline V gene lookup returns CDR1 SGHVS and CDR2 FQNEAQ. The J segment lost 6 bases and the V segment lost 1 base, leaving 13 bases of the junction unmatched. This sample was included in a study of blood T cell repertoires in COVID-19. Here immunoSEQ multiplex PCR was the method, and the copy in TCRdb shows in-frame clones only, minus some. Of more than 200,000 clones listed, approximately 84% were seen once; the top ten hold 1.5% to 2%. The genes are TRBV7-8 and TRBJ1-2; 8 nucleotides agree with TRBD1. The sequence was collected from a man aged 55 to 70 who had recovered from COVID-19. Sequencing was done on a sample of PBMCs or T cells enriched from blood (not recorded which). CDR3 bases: TGTGCCAGCAGCTTAGGCCCATACCCGACAGGGGAACATGGCTACACCTTC. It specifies CASSLGPYPTGEHGYTF.